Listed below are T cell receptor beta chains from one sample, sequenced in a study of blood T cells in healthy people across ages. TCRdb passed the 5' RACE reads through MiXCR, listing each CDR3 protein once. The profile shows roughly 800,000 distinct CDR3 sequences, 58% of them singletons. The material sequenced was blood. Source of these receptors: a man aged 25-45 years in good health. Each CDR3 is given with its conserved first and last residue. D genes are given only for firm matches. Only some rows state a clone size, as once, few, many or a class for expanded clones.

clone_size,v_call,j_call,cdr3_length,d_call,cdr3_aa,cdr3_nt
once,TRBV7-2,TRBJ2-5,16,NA,CASTIVAGQQKETQYF,TGTGCCAGCACCATAGTGGCGGGACAGCAAAAAGAGACCCAGTACTTC
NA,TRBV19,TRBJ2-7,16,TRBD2,CASSMWTSGKNDEQYF,TGTGCCAGTAGTATGTGGACTAGCGGAAAAAATGACGAGCAGTACTTC
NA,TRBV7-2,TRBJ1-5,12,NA,CASSLVPGPQHF,TGTGCCAGCAGCTTAGTCCCCGGCCCCCAGCATTTT
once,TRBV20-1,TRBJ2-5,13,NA,CSASGALAYEQYF,TGCAGTGCTTCCGGGGCGCTTGCCTACGAACAGTACTTC
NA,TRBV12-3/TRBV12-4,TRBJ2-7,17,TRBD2,CASSSSDPGTSSHEQYF,TGTGCCAGCAGTTCCTCCGACCCCGGGACTAGCTCCCACGAGCAGTACTTC
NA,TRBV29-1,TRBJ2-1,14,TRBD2,CSVELLAGHNEQFF,TGCAGCGTTGAATTGCTAGCGGGGCACAATGAGCAGTTCTTC
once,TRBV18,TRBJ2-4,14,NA,CASSPTAGLGEQYF,TGTGCCAGCTCACCGACAGCAGGGTTGGGTGAGCAGTACTTC
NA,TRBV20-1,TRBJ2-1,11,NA,CSGKLGGEQFF,TGCAGTGGGAAGTTGGGGGGTGAGCAGTTCTTC
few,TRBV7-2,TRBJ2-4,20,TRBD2,CASSPYAGLAGILAKNIQYF,TGTGCCAGCAGCCCGTACGCCGGACTAGCGGGTATCCTAGCCAAAAACATTCAGTACTTC
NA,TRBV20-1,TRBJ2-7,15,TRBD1,CSAETGVSVSYEQYF,TGCAGTGCTGAGACAGGGGTTTCGGTATCCTACGAGCAGTACTTC
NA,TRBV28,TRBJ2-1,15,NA,CASSLRGQGLDEQFF,TGTGCCAGCAGTTTAAGAGGTCAGGGTCTCGATGAGCAGTTCTTC
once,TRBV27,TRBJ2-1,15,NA,CASSGPSGSYNEQFF,TGTGCCAGCAGCGGACCTTCGGGCTCCTACAATGAGCAGTTCTTC
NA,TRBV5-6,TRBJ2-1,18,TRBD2,CASSRGQKTSIPHNEQFF,TGTGCCAGCAGCCGAGGCCAAAAGACTAGCATTCCCCACAATGAGCAGTTCTTC
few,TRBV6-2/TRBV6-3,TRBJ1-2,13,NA,CASTWVTMTGYTF,TGTGCCAGCACTTGGGTGACGATGACAGGCTACACCTTC
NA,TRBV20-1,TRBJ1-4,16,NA,CSARDDGSLPNEKLFF,TGCAGTGCTAGAGATGATGGGTCCTTGCCAAATGAAAAACTGTTTTTT
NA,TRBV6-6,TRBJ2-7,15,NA,CASSPGSPTSYEQYF,TGTGCCAGCAGCCCCGGGAGCCCAACCTCCTACGAGCAGTACTTC
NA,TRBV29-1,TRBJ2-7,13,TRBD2,CSGGGQPLSEQYF,TGCAGCGGGGGAGGGCAGCCACTTTCCGAGCAGTACTTC